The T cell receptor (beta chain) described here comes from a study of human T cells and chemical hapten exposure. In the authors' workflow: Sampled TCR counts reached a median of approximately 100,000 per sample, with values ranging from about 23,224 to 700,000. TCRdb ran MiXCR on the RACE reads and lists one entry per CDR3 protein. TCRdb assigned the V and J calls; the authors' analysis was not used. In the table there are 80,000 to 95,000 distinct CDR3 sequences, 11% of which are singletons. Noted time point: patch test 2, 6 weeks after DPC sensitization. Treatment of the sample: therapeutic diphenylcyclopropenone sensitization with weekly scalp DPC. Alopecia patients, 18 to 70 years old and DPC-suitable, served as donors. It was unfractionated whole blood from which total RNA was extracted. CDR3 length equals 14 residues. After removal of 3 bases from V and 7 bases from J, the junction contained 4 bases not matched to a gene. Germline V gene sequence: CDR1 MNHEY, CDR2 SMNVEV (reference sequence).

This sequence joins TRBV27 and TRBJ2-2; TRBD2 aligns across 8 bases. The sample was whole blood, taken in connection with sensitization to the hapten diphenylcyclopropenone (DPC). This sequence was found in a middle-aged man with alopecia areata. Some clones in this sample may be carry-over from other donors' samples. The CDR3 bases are TGTGCCAGCAGTTTGGGAGCGGGAGTCGGGGAGCTGTTTTTT. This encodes CASSLGAGVGELFF.